This is a list of T cell receptor beta chains from one sample in a study of a mutant IDH1 vaccine in newly diagnosed glioma. Their antigens are not known. This table comes from immunoSEQ multiplex PCR, and its TCRdb copy is limited to in-frame clones, with some not included. The repertoire holds about 110,000 clones, with 85% to 90% as singletons. The sequenced sample was PBMCs, obtained from a glioma patient whose treatment included an IDH1 peptide vaccine. The receptor set was obtained from a woman in her forties or fifties with glioma. Both conserved end residues are part of each CDR3. Each record gives: D gene, clone size, J gene, V gene, CDR3 DNA, CDR3 protein. D genes are given only for firm matches. Some rows mark clone size as missing; the rest say once, few, many or name a class of expanded clone.

d_call: .; clone_size: .; j_call: TRBJ1-4; v_call: TRBV7-6; cdr3_nt: TGTGCCAGCAGCTTAAATGGGGCGGGGTTTAAGAATGAAAAACTGTTTTTT; cdr3_aa: CASSLNGAGFKNEKLFF
d_call: .; clone_size: .; j_call: TRBJ1-5; v_call: TRBV7-6; cdr3_nt: TGTGCCAGCAGCTTAGGGGCGGGGGCGGTTCGTCAGCCCCAGCATTTT; cdr3_aa: CASSLGAGAVRQPQHF
d_call: .; clone_size: .; j_call: TRBJ2-4; v_call: TRBV6-1; cdr3_nt: TGTGCCAGCAGTGACGGCTTGGTCAAAAACATTCAGTACTTC; cdr3_aa: CASSDGLVKNIQYF
d_call: .; clone_size: .; j_call: TRBJ1-2; v_call: TRBV9; cdr3_nt: TGTGCCAGCAGCCGACCCAACCCGAACAACGGGGGCTACACCTTC; cdr3_aa: CASSRPNPNNGGYTF
d_call: TRBD1; clone_size: .; j_call: TRBJ2-1; v_call: TRBV28; cdr3_nt: TGTGCCAGCAGTTTCCAGGACAGGTTATACAATGAGCAGTTCTTC; cdr3_aa: CASSFQDRLYNEQFF
d_call: .; clone_size: .; j_call: TRBJ2-7; v_call: TRBV30; cdr3_nt: TGTGCCTGGAGTCGCGCGGGGTACAACGAGCAGTACTTC; cdr3_aa: CAWSRAGYNEQYF
d_call: .; clone_size: .; j_call: TRBJ2-7; v_call: TRBV6-5; cdr3_nt: TGTGCCAGCAGTTACGGGGAACACTACGAGCAGTACTTC; cdr3_aa: CASSYGEHYEQYF
d_call: .; clone_size: once; j_call: TRBJ1-2; v_call: TRBV7-9; cdr3_nt: TGTGCCAGCAGCTTCGGGAGCAACTATGGCTACACCTTC; cdr3_aa: CASSFGSNYGYTF
d_call: .; clone_size: .; j_call: TRBJ1-2; v_call: TRBV7-9; cdr3_nt: TGTGCCAGCAGCTTTGGCAGATCTGGCTACACCTTC; cdr3_aa: CASSFGRSGYTF
d_call: TRBD1; clone_size: .; j_call: TRBJ2-5; v_call: TRBV27; cdr3_nt: TGTGCCAGCAGTTTATACCCGACAGGGGACGGAGAGACCCAGTACTTC; cdr3_aa: CASSLYPTGDGETQYF
d_call: .; clone_size: .; j_call: TRBJ2-7; v_call: TRBV9; cdr3_nt: TGTGCCAGCAGCACCCAGGACGTGACCTACGAGCAGTACTTC; cdr3_aa: CASSTQDVTYEQYF
d_call: TRBD2; clone_size: .; j_call: TRBJ2-7; v_call: TRBV27; cdr3_nt: TGTGCCAGCAGTGCTCCGGGACTAGCGGGGTCCTACGAGCAGTACTTC; cdr3_aa: CASSAPGLAGSYEQYF
d_call: .; clone_size: .; j_call: TRBJ2-5; v_call: TRBV5-1; cdr3_nt: TGCGCCAGCAGCCCAGGTTCAGGGGAGTGGGAGACCCAGTACTTC; cdr3_aa: CASSPGSGEWETQYF
d_call: .; clone_size: .; j_call: TRBJ2-5; v_call: TRBV2; cdr3_nt: TGTGCCAGCAGTTCGCGGCCCCAAGAGACCCAGTACTTC; cdr3_aa: CASSSRPQETQYF
d_call: TRBD1; clone_size: .; j_call: TRBJ2-1; v_call: TRBV7-3; cdr3_nt: TGTGCCAGCAGTTACACAGGGGATGAGCAGTTCTTC; cdr3_aa: CASSYTGDEQFF
d_call: .; clone_size: .; j_call: TRBJ1-3; v_call: TRBV28; cdr3_nt: TGTGCCAGCAGTTTAAGCGGACACTCTGGAAACACCATATATTTT; cdr3_aa: CASSLSGHSGNTIYF
d_call: TRBD2; clone_size: .; j_call: TRBJ2-7; v_call: TRBV5-1; cdr3_nt: TGCGCCAGCAGCTTGGAGGCTAGCGGGGTCTACGAGCAGTACTTC; cdr3_aa: CASSLEASGVYEQYF
d_call: .; clone_size: .; j_call: TRBJ1-4; v_call: TRBV6-6; cdr3_nt: TGTGCCAGCAGTTCCCCGGGACCTAATGAAAAACTGTTTTTT; cdr3_aa: CASSSPGPNEKLFF
d_call: .; clone_size: .; j_call: TRBJ2-7; v_call: TRBV19; cdr3_nt: TGTGCCAGTAGTATCCGCATCACCTACGAGCAGTACTTC; cdr3_aa: CASSIRITYEQYF
d_call: TRBD1; clone_size: .; j_call: TRBJ1-5; v_call: TRBV19; cdr3_nt: TGTGTCAGTAGTATTCGGGACAGGGGAGGGAATCAGCCCCAGCATTTT; cdr3_aa: CVSSIRDRGGNQPQHF
d_call: .; clone_size: .; j_call: TRBJ1-6; v_call: TRBV9; cdr3_nt: TGTGCCAGCAGCGTAGCTACAGGGAGCTCCTATAATTCACCCCTCCACTTT; cdr3_aa: CASSVATGSSYNSPLHF
d_call: TRBD1; clone_size: .; j_call: TRBJ2-2; v_call: TRBV19; cdr3_nt: TGTGCCAGCAACCTCGGACAGGGGAATTGGGCGAACACCGGGGAGCTGTTTTTT; cdr3_aa: CASNLGQGNWANTGELFF
d_call: .; clone_size: .; j_call: TRBJ2-1; v_call: TRBV9; cdr3_nt: TGTGCCAGCAGCCTCGAGGGGCAAAACTCCTACAATGAGCAGTTCTTC; cdr3_aa: CASSLEGQNSYNEQFF
d_call: .; clone_size: .; j_call: TRBJ2-7; v_call: TRBV5-1; cdr3_nt: TGCGCCAGCAGCTCAATGGCCTGGGTCAGACGGACGGACTACGAGCAGTACTTC; cdr3_aa: CASSSMAWVRRTDYEQYF
d_call: .; clone_size: .; j_call: TRBJ2-5; v_call: TRBV6-5; cdr3_nt: TGTGCCAGCAGTTACTCATCAGGGTATAGAGAGACCCAGTACTTC; cdr3_aa: CASSYSSGYRETQYF
d_call: .; clone_size: .; j_call: TRBJ2-5; v_call: TRBV28; cdr3_nt: TGTGCCAGCAGTTTACGGCGGGGAAAAGAGACCCAGTACTTC; cdr3_aa: CASSLRRGKETQYF
d_call: .; clone_size: .; j_call: TRBJ2-3; v_call: TRBV28; cdr3_nt: TGTGCCAGCTCTCCCCCGCCCACAGATACGCAGTATTTT; cdr3_aa: CASSPPPTDTQYF
d_call: .; clone_size: .; j_call: TRBJ2-1; v_call: TRBV14; cdr3_nt: TGTGCCAGCAGCCACACCCCGAATGAGCAGTTCTTC; cdr3_aa: CASSHTPNEQFF
d_call: TRBD1; clone_size: .; j_call: TRBJ2-7; v_call: TRBV5-4; cdr3_nt: TGTGCCAGCAGCCCGACAGGGACCTACGAGCAGTACTTC; cdr3_aa: CASSPTGTYEQYF
d_call: TRBD1; clone_size: .; j_call: TRBJ2-5; v_call: TRBV30; cdr3_nt: TGTGCCTGGGTAACAGGGGGCGCAGAGACCCAGTACTTC; cdr3_aa: CAWVTGGAETQYF
d_call: TRBD1; clone_size: few; j_call: TRBJ1-2; v_call: TRBV18; cdr3_nt: TGTGCCAGCTCACCAGACAGGGCTAACTATGGCTACACCTTC; cdr3_aa: CASSPDRANYGYTF
d_call: .; clone_size: .; j_call: TRBJ1-3; v_call: TRBV2; cdr3_nt: TGTGCCGGCAGCCTCAGGCCACCAGGAAGGGGAAACACCATATATTTT; cdr3_aa: CAGSLRPPGRGNTIYF
d_call: TRBD1; clone_size: .; j_call: TRBJ1-2; v_call: TRBV9; cdr3_nt: TGTGCCAGCAGCGGGGAGGGTACAGGGGATGGCTACACCTTC; cdr3_aa: CASSGEGTGDGYTF
d_call: .; clone_size: .; j_call: TRBJ2-3; v_call: TRBV19; cdr3_nt: TGTGCCAGTAGTATTCGGGTTAGCGGTAGCACAGATACGCAGTATTTT; cdr3_aa: CASSIRVSGSTDTQYF
d_call: .; clone_size: once; j_call: TRBJ1-2; v_call: TRBV9; cdr3_nt: TGTGCCAGCAGCGTAAGCGACGGCCAGTTCTATGGCTACACCTTC; cdr3_aa: CASSVSDGQFYGYTF
d_call: .; clone_size: .; j_call: TRBJ2-1; v_call: TRBV5-1; cdr3_nt: TGCGCCAGCAGCTTGGATGACCCCCTAGGGGCTGAGCAGTTCTTC; cdr3_aa: CASSLDDPLGAEQFF
d_call: .; clone_size: .; j_call: TRBJ1-1; v_call: TRBV18; cdr3_nt: TGTGCCAGCTCACCAACAGGGAACACTGAAGCTTTCTTT; cdr3_aa: CASSPTGNTEAFF
d_call: .; clone_size: .; j_call: TRBJ2-3; v_call: TRBV19; cdr3_nt: TGTGCCAGTAGTATAAAACTAGCTCATACGCAGTATTTT; cdr3_aa: CASSIKLAHTQYF
d_call: TRBD1; clone_size: once; j_call: TRBJ2-1; v_call: TRBV10-2; cdr3_nt: TGCGCCAGCTCAAAGGAGAGAGGGGGCCACAATGAGCAGTTCTTC; cdr3_aa: CASSKERGGHNEQFF
d_call: .; clone_size: .; j_call: TRBJ2-7; v_call: TRBV5-1; cdr3_nt: TGCGCCAGCAGTCTTGGGTACGAGCAGTACTTC; cdr3_aa: CASSLGYEQYF
d_call: .; clone_size: .; j_call: TRBJ2-7; v_call: TRBV4-1; cdr3_nt: TGCGCCAGCAGCCAAGCAGCTAGCCGCACCTACGAGCAGTACTTC; cdr3_aa: CASSQAASRTYEQYF
d_call: .; clone_size: .; j_call: TRBJ2-2; v_call: TRBV9; cdr3_nt: TGTGCCAGCAGCCCCAGAGGGACCGGGGAGCTGTTTTTT; cdr3_aa: CASSPRGTGELFF
d_call: .; clone_size: .; j_call: TRBJ1-4; v_call: TRBV29-1; cdr3_nt: TGCAGCGTTGTGGGGACTGATGCAACTAATGAAAAACTGTTTTTT; cdr3_aa: CSVVGTDATNEKLFF
d_call: TRBD2; clone_size: once; j_call: TRBJ2-3; v_call: TRBV19; cdr3_nt: TGTGCCAGTAGTGGGACTAGCGGGCGTACAGATACGCAGTATTTT; cdr3_aa: CASSGTSGRTDTQYF
d_call: TRBD1; clone_size: .; j_call: TRBJ2-7; v_call: TRBV19; cdr3_nt: TGTGCCAGTAACCAACCCGGACAGGGGAACGAGCAGTACTTC; cdr3_aa: CASNQPGQGNEQYF
d_call: .; clone_size: .; j_call: TRBJ2-3; v_call: TRBV29-1; cdr3_nt: TGCAGCGTTAGAACGCGCACAGATACGCAGTATTTT; cdr3_aa: CSVRTRTDTQYF